The rows below give T cell receptor beta chains drawn from one sample of a study of CD8+ T cells in alopecia areata. Profiled with immunoSEQ multiplex PCR; TCRdb holds only in-frame clones, not every one. The table lists approximately 210,000 clones, about 64% of them singletons. This material consisted of CD4+ T cells sorted from blood, taken at week 4, from a patient treated with tofacitinib. The receptors originated from a human donor with alopecia areata. Each CDR3 is given with its conserved first and last residue. A D gene is named only where the DNA matches it firmly. Where a row states a size, it is once, few, many or the class of an expanded clone; other rows omit it.

V,size,D,J,DNA,CDR3
TRBV10-3,.,.,TRBJ1-1,TGTGCCATCAGTGAGTCCGAAGGGGGCACTGAAGCTTTCTTT,CAISESEGGTEAFF
TRBV7-2,.,TRBD2,TRBJ2-3,TGTGCCAGCAGCTTACTAGCGGGGGCCGGGGGAGATACGCAGTATTTT,CASSLLAGAGGDTQYF
TRBV29-1,once,.,TRBJ1-2,TGCAGCGTCCTTGTTGGAACCGGGGGGGCTAACTATGGCTACACCTTC,CSVLVGTGGANYGYTF
TRBV4-3,.,TRBD2,TRBJ2-5,TGCGCCAGCAGCCGTCAAGCGGGGGCCCCGAGGGAGACCCAGTACTTC,CASSRQAGAPRETQYF
TRBV5-1,.,.,TRBJ1-1,TGCGCCAGCAGCTTGACAGGGCGGAACACTGAAGCTTTCTTT,CASSLTGRNTEAFF
TRBV2,.,.,TRBJ1-6,TGTGCCAGCGAGGGGGTGATAAATTCACCCCTCCACTTT,CASEGVINSPLHF
TRBV7-9,.,TRBD1,TRBJ2-3,TGTGCCAGCAGCCCGCGGATGGGACAGAAGGATACTAGCACAGATACGCAGTATTTT,CASSPRMGQKDTSTDTQYF
TRBV6-5,.,.,TRBJ1-3,TGTGCCAGCAGTTTTAAATCCTCTGGAAACACCATATATTTT,CASSFKSSGNTIYF
TRBV5-4,.,.,TRBJ1-2,TGTGCCAGCAGCTTCCGGCAGGGCTATGGCTACACCTTC,CASSFRQGYGYTF
TRBV18,.,.,TRBJ2-5,TGTGCCAGCTCACCACGCTGGAAAGGGCAAGAGACCCAGTACTTC,CASSPRWKGQETQYF
TRBV11-1,.,.,TRBJ2-5,TGTGCCAGCAGCTTAGGACCGGGGGCAGAAGAGACCCAGTACTTC,CASSLGPGAEETQYF
TRBV30,.,.,TRBJ1-2,TGTGCCTGGAGTGTGGGGTATGGCTACACCTTC,CAWSVGYGYTF
TRBV30,.,.,TRBJ2-7,TGTGCCTGGAGTGTACTCAGATGGGGGGAGCAGTACTTC,CAWSVLRWGEQYF
TRBV5-1,few,TRBD1,TRBJ2-1,TGCGCCAGCAGCTTGGGGACAGGGGGAACAGGGGAGCAGTTCTTC,CASSLGTGGTGEQFF
TRBV7-8,few,.,TRBJ2-2,TGTGCCAGCAGTCCCACAGGGCCCAACACCGGGGAGCTGTTTTTT,CASSPTGPNTGELFF
TRBV15,once,.,TRBJ2-3,TGTGCCACCAGCAGAGCCCGGTTGGATACGCAGTATTTT,CATSRARLDTQYF
TRBV7-8,.,.,TRBJ2-7,TGTGCCAGCAGCTTAGCGCGGATCCCACCCTACGAGCAGTACTTC,CASSLARIPPYEQYF
TRBV30,.,.,TRBJ1-5,TGTGCCTGGAGTGTAGCCGCGGGGGTTAATCAGCCCCAGCATTTT,CAWSVAAGVNQPQHF
TRBV7-2,.,TRBD2,TRBJ2-1,TGTGCCAGCAGCTTAGGCGGGGGGCTTTCGAATGAGCAGTTCTTC,CASSLGGGLSNEQFF
TRBV6-1,.,.,TRBJ1-1,TGTGCCAGCAGTCGGGACCCTTCCAACACTGAAGCTTTCTTT,CASSRDPSNTEAFF
TRBV27,.,.,TRBJ1-6,TGTGCCAGCAGTTCTCCGGGACCGACCTTCCTACCCCTCCACTTT,CASSSPGPTFLPLHF
TRBV7-2,.,TRBD1,TRBJ2-5,TGTGCCAGCAGCTCGGGGACAGGGGAAAAGACCCAGTACTTC,CASSSGTGEKTQYF
TRBV7-9,.,.,TRBJ2-3,TGTGCCAGCAACCCGGGCCCAGGTACGCAGTATTTT,CASNPGPGTQYF
TRBV11-2,.,.,TRBJ2-1,TGTGCCAGCAGTGCACCGGGACGTAAGGAGGGTGAGCAGTTCTTC,CASSAPGRKEGEQFF
TRBV27,.,.,TRBJ2-7,TGTGCCAGCAGTCCCCCCGGCAACTACGAGCAGTACTTC,CASSPPGNYEQYF
TRBV7-2,once,.,TRBJ2-3,TGTGCCAGCAGCTCCATAGTTCGCGATACGCAGTATTTT,CASSSIVRDTQYF
TRBV5-1,once,TRBD2,TRBJ2-3,TGCGCCAGCAGCCTCCCGGGACTAGCCTTCACAGATACGCAGTATTTT,CASSLPGLAFTDTQYF